Below are 2 T cell receptor beta chains sequenced from a single sample in a study of cytomegalovirus exposure and HLA in healthy donors. The PCR made use of 60 Vbeta and 13 Jbeta primers. Method: immunoSEQ multiplex PCR; TCRdb's copy keeps in-frame clones and lacks some. The data contain some 140,000 clones, around 79% of them singletons. The sample taken for sequencing was PBMCs. The receptors here all came from a woman aged 45-60 years in good health and CMV-seropositive.

The gene calls are TRBV27 and TRBJ2-1; D is possibly TRBD1 (6 bases). Trimming left V 4 bases short and J 5 bases short, with 9 bases between. CDR3 length: 13 residues. Per germline, CDR1 MNHEY and CDR2 SMNVEV (reference sequence). CDR3 amino acids: CASSWTENNEQFF. DNA for the CDR3: TGTGCCAGCAGTTGGACAGAAAACAATGAGCAGTTCTTC.

The genes are TRBV9 and TRBJ2-2, with D unresolved. The germline CDR1 and CDR2 sequences are SGDLS and YYNGEE. The V and J ends lost 7 bases and 0 bases respectively, with 10 bases between them. The CDR3 is 14 amino acids. The CDR3 bases are TGTGCCAGCCGGTCGAATGCGAACACCGGGGAGCTGTTTTTT. Amino acid sequence: CASRSNANTGELFF.